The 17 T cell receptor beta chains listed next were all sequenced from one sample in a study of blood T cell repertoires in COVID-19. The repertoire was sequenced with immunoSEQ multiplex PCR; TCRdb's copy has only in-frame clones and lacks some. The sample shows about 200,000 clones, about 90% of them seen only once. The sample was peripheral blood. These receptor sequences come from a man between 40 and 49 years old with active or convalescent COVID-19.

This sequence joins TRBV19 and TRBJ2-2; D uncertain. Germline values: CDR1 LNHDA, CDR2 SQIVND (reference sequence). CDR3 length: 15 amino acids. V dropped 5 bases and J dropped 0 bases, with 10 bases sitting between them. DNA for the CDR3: TGTGCCAGTAGTCCCGGTTATCCGAACACCGGGGAGCTGTTTTTT. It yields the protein CASSPGYPNTGELFF.

The CDR3 DNA is TGTGCCAGCAGTTTCACTAGCGGGTATACAGATACGCAGTATTTT. It yields the protein CASSFTSGYTDTQYF. The genes are TRBV28 and TRBJ2-3; TRBD2 agrees at 9 bases. V dropped 3 bases and J dropped 3; count of bases not matched to a gene: 4. The germline V gene has CDR1 MDHEN and CDR2 SYDVKM. This CDR3 region has 15 residues.

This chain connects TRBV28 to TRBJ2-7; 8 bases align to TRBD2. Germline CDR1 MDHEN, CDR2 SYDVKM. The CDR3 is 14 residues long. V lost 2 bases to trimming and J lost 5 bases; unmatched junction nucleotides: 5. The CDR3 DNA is TGTGCCAGCAGTTTACTAGCGGGCCCCCACGAGCAGTACTTC. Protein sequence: CASSLLAGPHEQYF.

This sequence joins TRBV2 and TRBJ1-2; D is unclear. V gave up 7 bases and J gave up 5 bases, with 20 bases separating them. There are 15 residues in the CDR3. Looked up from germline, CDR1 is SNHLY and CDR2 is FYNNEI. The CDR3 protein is CASTTVQVVVYGYTF. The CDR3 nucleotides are TGTGCCAGCACTACAGTTCAAGTTGTGGTGTATGGCTACACCTTC.

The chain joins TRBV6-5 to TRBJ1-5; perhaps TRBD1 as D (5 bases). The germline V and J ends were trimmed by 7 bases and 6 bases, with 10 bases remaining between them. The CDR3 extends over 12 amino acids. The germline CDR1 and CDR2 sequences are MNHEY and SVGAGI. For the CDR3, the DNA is TGTGCCAGCACCGGGGGGGGTCAGCCCCAGCATTTT. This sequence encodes CASTGGGQPQHF.

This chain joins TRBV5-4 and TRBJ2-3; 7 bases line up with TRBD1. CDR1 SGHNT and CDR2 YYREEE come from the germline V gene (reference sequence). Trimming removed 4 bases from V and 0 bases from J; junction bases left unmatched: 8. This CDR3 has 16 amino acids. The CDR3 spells CASSKGTDISTDTQYF. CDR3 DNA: TGTGCCAGCAGCAAAGGGACAGACATTAGCACAGATACGCAGTATTTT.

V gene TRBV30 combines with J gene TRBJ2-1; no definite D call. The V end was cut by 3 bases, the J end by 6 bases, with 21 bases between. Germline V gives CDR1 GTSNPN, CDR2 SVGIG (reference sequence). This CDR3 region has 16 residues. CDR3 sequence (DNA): TGTGCCTGGAGCTTTTCCTTTATAAGACGCGGCAATGAGCAGTTCTTC. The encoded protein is CAWSFSFIRRGNEQFF. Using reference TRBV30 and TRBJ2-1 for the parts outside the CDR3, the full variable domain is SQTIHQWPATLVQPVGSPLSLECTVEGTSNPNLYWYRQAAGRGLQLLFYSVGIGQISSEVPQNLSASRPQDRQFILSSKKLLLSDSGFYLCAWSFSFIRRGNEQFFGPGTRLTVL.

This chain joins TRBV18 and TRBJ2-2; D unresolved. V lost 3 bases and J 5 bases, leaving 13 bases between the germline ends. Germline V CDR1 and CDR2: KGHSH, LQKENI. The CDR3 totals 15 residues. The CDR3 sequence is CASSPFQSITGELFF. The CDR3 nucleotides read TGTGCCAGCTCACCGTTCCAGTCCATTACCGGGGAGCTGTTTTTT.

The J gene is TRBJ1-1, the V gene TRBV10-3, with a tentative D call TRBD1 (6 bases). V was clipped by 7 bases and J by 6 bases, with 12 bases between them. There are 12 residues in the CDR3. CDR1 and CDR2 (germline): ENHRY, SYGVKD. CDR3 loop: CAIKTAGAEAFF. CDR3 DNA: TGTGCCATCAAGACCGCAGGGGCTGAAGCTTTCTTT.

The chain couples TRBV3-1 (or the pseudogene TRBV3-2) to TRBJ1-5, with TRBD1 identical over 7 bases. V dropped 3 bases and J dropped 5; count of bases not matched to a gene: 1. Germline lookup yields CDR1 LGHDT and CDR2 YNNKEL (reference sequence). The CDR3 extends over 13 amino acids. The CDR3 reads CASSQTGYQPQHF. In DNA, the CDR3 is TGTGCCAGCAGCCAGACAGGGTATCAGCCCCAGCATTTT.

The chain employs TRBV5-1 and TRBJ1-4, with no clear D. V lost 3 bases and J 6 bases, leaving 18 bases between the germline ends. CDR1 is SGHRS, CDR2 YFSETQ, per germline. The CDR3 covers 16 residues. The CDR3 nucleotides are TGCGCCAGCAGCTATTTTGACGGCGCGGCCGATGAAAAACTGTTTTTT. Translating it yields CASSYFDGAADEKLFF.

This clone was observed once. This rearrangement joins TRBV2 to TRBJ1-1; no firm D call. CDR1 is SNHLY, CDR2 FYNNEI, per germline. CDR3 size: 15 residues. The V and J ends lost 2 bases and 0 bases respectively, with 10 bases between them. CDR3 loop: CASSESRMVNTEAFF. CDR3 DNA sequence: TGTGCCAGCAGTGAATCGAGGATGGTGAACACTGAAGCTTTCTTT.

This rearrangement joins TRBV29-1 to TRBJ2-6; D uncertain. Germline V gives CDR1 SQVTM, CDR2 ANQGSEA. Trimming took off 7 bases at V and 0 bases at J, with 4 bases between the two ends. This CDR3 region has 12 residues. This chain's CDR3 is CSGGSGANVLTF. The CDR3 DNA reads TGCAGCGGAGGCTCTGGGGCCAACGTCCTGACTTTC.

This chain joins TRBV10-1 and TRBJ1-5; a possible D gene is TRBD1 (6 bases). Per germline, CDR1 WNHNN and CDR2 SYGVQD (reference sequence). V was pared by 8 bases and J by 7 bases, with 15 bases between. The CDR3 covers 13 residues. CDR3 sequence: CASSDRGWQPQHF. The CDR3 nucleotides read TGCGCCAGCTCGGACAGAGGATGGCAGCCCCAGCATTTT.

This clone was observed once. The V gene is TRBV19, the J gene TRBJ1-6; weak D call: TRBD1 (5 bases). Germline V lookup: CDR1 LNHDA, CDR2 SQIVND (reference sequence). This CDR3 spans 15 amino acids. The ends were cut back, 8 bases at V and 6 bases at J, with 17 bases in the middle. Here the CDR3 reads CASRRPGLINSPLHF. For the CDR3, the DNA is TGTGCCAGTCGCCGACCGGGACTGATTAATTCACCCCTCCACTTT.

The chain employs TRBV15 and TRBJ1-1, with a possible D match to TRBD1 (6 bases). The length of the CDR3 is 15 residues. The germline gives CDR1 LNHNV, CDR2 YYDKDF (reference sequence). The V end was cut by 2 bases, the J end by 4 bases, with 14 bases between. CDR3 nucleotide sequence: TGTGCCACCAGCAGATTCATGACAGGATTCACTGAAGCTTTCTTT. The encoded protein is CATSRFMTGFTEAFF.

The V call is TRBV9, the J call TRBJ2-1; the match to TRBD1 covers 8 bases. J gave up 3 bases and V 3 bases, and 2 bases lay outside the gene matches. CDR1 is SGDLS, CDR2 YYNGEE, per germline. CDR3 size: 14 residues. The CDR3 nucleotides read TGTGCCAGCAGCGACGGACAGGGCTACAATGAGCAGTTCTTC. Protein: CASSDGQGYNEQFF. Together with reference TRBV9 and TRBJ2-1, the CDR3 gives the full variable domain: DSGVTQTPKHLITATGQRVTLRCSPRSGDLSVYWYQQSLDQGLQFLIQYYNGEERAKGNILERFSAQQFPDLHSELNLSSLELGDSALYFCASSDGQGYNEQFFGPGTRLTVL.